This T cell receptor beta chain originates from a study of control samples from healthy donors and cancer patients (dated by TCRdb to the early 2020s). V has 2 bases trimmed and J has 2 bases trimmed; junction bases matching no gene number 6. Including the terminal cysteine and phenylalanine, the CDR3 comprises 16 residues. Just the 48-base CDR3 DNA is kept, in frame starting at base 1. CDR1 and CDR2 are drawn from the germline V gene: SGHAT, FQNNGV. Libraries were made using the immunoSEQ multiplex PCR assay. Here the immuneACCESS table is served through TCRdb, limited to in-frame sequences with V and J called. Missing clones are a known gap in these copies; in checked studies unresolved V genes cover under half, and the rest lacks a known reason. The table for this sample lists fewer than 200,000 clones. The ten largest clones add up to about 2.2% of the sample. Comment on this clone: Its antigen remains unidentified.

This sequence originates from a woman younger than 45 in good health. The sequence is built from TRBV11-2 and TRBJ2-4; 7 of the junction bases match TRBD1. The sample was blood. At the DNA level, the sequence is TGTGCCAGCAGCTTAATTCCAGGGGGTACCAAAAACATTCAGTACTTC. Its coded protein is CASSLIPGGTKNIQYF.